The entry below gives a single T cell receptor beta chain sequence along with its context. Its antigen remains unknown. Oncomine TCR Beta short-read sequencing was applied to DNA from cultured CD4+ T cells. TCRdb passed the PCR reads through MiXCR, listing each CDR3 protein once. The sample lists about 20,000 distinct CDR3 sequences; over 35% were seen once. The CDR3 runs to 12 residues. Trimming removed 2 bases from V and 11 bases from J, with 15 bases in between. Germline assignment: CDR1 GTSNPN and CDR2 SVGIG (reference sequence). Documented treatment: roughly 10-day PBMC culture with coronavirus spike peptide pools or control peptides (ViraFEST assay). This entry is derived from a study of vaccination and CD4 T cells after COVID-19. The wider study: Drawing of post-COVID samples took place a median around 110 days after diagnosis (range 35 to 161).

Study-wide findings and caveats: The rise in median SARS-CoV-2-reactive clonotypes, from around 20 to 38, was not significant.

Sequenced here: CD4+ T cells from blood, cultured in vitro, sampled before SARS-CoV-2 vaccination. This chain joins TRBV30 and TRBJ1-1; a possible D gene is TRBD1 (5 bases). The receptor was derived from a human donor who received a COVID-19 vaccine. The chain's CDR3 is CAWSYFSGGAFF. CDR3 bases: TGTGCCTGGAGTTATTTCTCCGGGGGGGCTTTCTTT. The full variable domain, in which reference TRBV30 and TRBJ1-1 provide the parts outside the CDR3, is SQTIHQWPATLVQPVGSPLSLECTVEGTSNPNLYWYRQAAGRGLQLLFYSVGIGQISSEVPQNLSASRPQDRQFILSSKKLLLSDSGFYLCAWSYFSGGAFFGQGTRLTVV.